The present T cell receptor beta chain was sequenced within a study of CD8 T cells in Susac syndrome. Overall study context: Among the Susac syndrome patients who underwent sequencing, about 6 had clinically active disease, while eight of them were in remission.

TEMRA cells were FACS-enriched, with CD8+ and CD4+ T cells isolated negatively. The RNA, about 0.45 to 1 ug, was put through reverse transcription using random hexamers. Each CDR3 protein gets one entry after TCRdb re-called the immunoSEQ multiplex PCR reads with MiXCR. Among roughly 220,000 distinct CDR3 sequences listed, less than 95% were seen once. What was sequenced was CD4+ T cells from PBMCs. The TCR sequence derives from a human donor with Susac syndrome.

The DNA of the CDR3 is TGCGCCAGCAGCTTGGATCATAGGGACAGCCTAGAAACCAACTATGGCTACACCTTC. Encoded protein: CASSLDHRDSLETNYGYTF. V and J are TRBV5-1 and TRBJ1-2; TRBD1 aligns across 7 bases. Trimming cost V 0 bases and J 2 bases; bases outside gene matches: 16. Germline CDR1 reads SGHRS; CDR2 reads YFSETQ. The CDR3 length is 19 residues.